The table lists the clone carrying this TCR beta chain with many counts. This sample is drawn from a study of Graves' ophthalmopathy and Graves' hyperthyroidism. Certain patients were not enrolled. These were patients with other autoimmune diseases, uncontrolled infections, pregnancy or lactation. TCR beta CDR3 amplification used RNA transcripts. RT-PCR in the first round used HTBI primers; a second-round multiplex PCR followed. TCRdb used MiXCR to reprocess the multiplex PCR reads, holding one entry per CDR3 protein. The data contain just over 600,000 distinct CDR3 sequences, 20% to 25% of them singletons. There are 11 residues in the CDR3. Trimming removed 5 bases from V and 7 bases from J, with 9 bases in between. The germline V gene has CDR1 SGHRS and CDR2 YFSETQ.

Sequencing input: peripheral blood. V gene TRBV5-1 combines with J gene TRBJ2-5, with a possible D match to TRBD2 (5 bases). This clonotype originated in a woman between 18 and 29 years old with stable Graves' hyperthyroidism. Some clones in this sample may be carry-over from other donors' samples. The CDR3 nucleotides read TGCGCCAGCAGGGAGGAAGGGACCCAGTACTTC. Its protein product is CASREEGTQYF. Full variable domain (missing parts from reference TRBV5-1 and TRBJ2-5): KAGVTQTPRYLIKTRGQQVTLSCSPISGHRSVSWYQQTPGQGLQFLFEYFSETQRNKGNFPGRFSGRQFSNSRSEMNVSTLELGDSALYLCASREEGTQYFGPGTRLLVL.